This T cell receptor (beta chain) was sequenced in a study of T-cell reconstitution after alpha-beta-depleted transplantation in children. Study results and caveats: T-cell numbers and diversity one year post-transplant derived largely from freshly generated T cells. High day-60 TCRbeta diversity in some patients came from surviving recipient T cells and thymic progenitors. Reportedly, only several hundred clones from non-depleted graft cells drove alpha-beta T-cell counts at about two months.

The TCRbeta library was prepared with unique molecular identifiers. MiXCR was run by TCRdb on the PCR reads, yielding one entry per CDR3 protein. The data contain hundreds of thousands of distinct CDR3 sequences, around 15% of them singletons. V shed 3 bases and J shed 3 bases, with 15 bases lying between them. This CDR3 has 15 amino acids. CDR1 SGHTA and CDR2 FQGNSA come from the germline V gene. A few counts support this clonotype. Its matching antigen is unknown. This chain links TRBV7-2 with TRBJ2-7; D unresolved. The sequencing here drew on PBMCs, mostly from graft donor cells, taken 360 days after TCRalphabeta/CD19-depleted stem cell transplant. The sequence came from a male patient between 2 and 10 years old who had a stem cell transplant for acute lymphoblastic leukemia, so the T cells may come from the graft donor. The CDR3 protein is CASSLSPTDNYEQYF. The CDR3 nucleotides are TGTGCCAGCAGCTTGTCTCCGACTGACAACTACGAGCAGTACTTC.